This T cell receptor beta chain emerged from a study of beta chain features in type 1 diabetes. The study's findings and limits: HLA effects on TCRB rearrangement stayed unresolved here. A moderate, significant TCRB CDR3 shortening appeared in type 1 diabetes across four CD4+ subsets. PCR might pick shorter templates more often, in the same way for patients and controls. Sequencing from cDNA could over-represent high-TCR-expressing cells.

Expressed TCRB transcripts were sequenced after all isolated RNA was converted to cDNA. Profiling relied on immunoSEQ multiplex PCR, and the TCRdb table lists in-frame clones only, not all of them. Of 600,000 or so clones in the sample, around 15% were seen once. Isolation of CD4+ naive, central memory, regulatory and stem cell-like memory cells was achieved by sorting via CD45RO/CCR7/CD25/CD127/CD95/CD27. CDR1 and CDR2 from the germline V gene are SGHNT and YYREEE (reference sequence). The CDR3 sequence is 15 residues long. J gave up 5 bases and V 5 bases, and 10 bases lay outside the gene matches. In the case of this clone: Its cognate antigen is unknown.

Sequencing input: naive CD4+ T cells from blood. The gene calls are TRBV5-4 and TRBJ1-1; 9 bases align to TRBD1. This TCR was recovered from a man younger than 35 with type 1 diabetes. CDR3 nucleotides: TGTGCCAGCAGTCCCGGGACAGGGTCCGGAACTGAAGCTTTCTTT. This codes for CASSPGTGSGTEAFF.